The next 27 T cell receptor beta chains were all read from a single sample in a study of cytomegalovirus exposure and HLA in healthy donors. PCR was performed using 60 Vbeta and 13 Jbeta primers. Clones were read by immunoSEQ multiplex PCR, and TCRdb kept only the in-frame ones, dropping some. The table records about 130,000 clones, roughly 70% of them present only once. Sequencing used PBMCs. These receptors were collected from a man aged 18 to 29 in good health and CMV-seropositive.

The chain couples TRBV6-5 to TRBJ2-1; D may be TRBD2 (6 bases). The length of the CDR3 is 11 residues. CDR1 MNHEY and CDR2 SVGAGI come from the germline V gene. V was cut by 6 bases and J by 9 bases, with 9 bases left in between. The CDR3 reads CASRTSFEQFF. In DNA, the CDR3 is TGTGCCAGCAGAACTAGCTTTGAGCAGTTCTTC.

The chain carries TRBV28 and TRBJ2-6, with a possible D match to TRBD1 (5 bases). The CDR3 length is 18 residues. Germline values: CDR1 MDHEN, CDR2 SYDVKM. The V and J ends lost 2 bases and 0 bases respectively, with 14 bases between them. CDR3 region: CASSLRPWGASGANVLTF. In DNA form, the CDR3 reads TGTGCCAGCAGTTTAAGGCCCTGGGGCGCCTCTGGGGCCAACGTCCTGACTTTC.

This clone turned up a few times. This chain uses TRBV5-1 with TRBJ2-3; 14 bases map to TRBD2. Germline CDR1 SGHRS, CDR2 YFSETQ. This CDR3 is 19 amino acids long. V shed 4 bases and J 2 bases; nucleotides not matched to a gene: 12. The CDR3 nucleotides read TGCGCCAGCAGCGCAGGACTAGCGGGAGGAGCTTCTTTCACAGATACGCAGTATTTT. Translation: CASSAGLAGGASFTDTQYF.

The chain couples TRBV6-5 to TRBJ2-2; D possibly corresponds to TRBD2 (6 bases). The CDR3 is 15 residues long. CDR1 is MNHEY and CDR2 is SVGAGI in the germline V gene. Trimming took off 5 bases at V and 2 bases at J, with 12 bases between the two ends. In nucleotides, the CDR3 is TGTGCCAGCAGTCGGGACTTCCTAAACACCGGGGAGCTGTTTTTT. Translation: CASSRDFLNTGELFF.

The chain links TRBV6-5 to TRBJ2-7, with 9 bases identical to TRBD1. CDR1 MNHEY and CDR2 SVGAGI come from the germline V gene. This CDR3 has 13 residues. J gave up 5 bases and V 6 bases, and 5 bases lay outside the gene matches. For the CDR3, the DNA is TGTGCCAGCAGGAGGACAGGGGTCAACGAGCAGTACTTC. Amino acid sequence: CASRRTGVNEQYF.

With regard to this clone: The identical CDR3 is also encoded by other nucleotide sequences in the sample. This rearrangement joins TRBV6-4 to TRBJ2-1; 10 nucleotides line up with TRBD2. The CDR3 sequence is 15 residues long. The germline CDR1 and CDR2 sequences are MRHNA and SNTAGT. The V and J ends lost 3 bases and 8 bases, in that order; junction bases with no gene match: 7. The CDR3 is CASSEEAGGQDEQFF. CDR3 bases: TGTGCCAGCAGTGAAGAAGCGGGGGGGCAGGATGAGCAGTTCTTC.

V and J are TRBV5-1 and TRBJ1-1; 10 bases are a match to TRBD1. The trim removed 4 bases at V and 1 base at J, leaving 7 bases unmatched. Germline V lookup: CDR1 SGHRS, CDR2 YFSETQ. This CDR3 spans 16 amino acids. CDR3 loop: CASSLGQGGPNTEAFF. The CDR3 DNA reads TGCGCCAGCAGCCTAGGACAGGGGGGACCGAACACTGAAGCTTTCTTT.

This clone was detected only once. The V gene is TRBV10-3, the J gene TRBJ1-3, with D possibly being TRBD1 (6 bases). The germline gives CDR1 ENHRY, CDR2 SYGVKD. V lost 4 bases, J lost 4 bases, and 8 bases lay in between. The CDR3 is made up of 13 amino acids. This CDR3 reads CAISGTEGNTIYF. The CDR3 nucleotides read TGTGCCATCAGTGGGACAGAGGGAAACACCATATATTTT.

This clone has only a few counts. V gene TRBV21-1 combines with J gene TRBJ1-2. TRBV21-1 is recorded as a pseudogene. The CDR3 contains 11 residues. The CDR3 sequence: CVRRGAGGYTF. CDR3 DNA: TGTGTGCGCCGGGGGGCGGGCGGCTACACCTTC.

The chain has TRBV5-1 and TRBJ2-7, with D perhaps TRBD2 (5 bases). CDR3 length: 15 amino acids. Germline CDR1 and CDR2: SGHRS and YFSETQ. V was trimmed by 4 bases and J by 0 bases, leaving 14 bases between them. DNA for the CDR3: TGCGCCAGCAGCCCCGAGGGAGCTAGCTCCTACGAGCAGTACTTC. The encoded protein is CASSPEGASSYEQYF.

This clone has only one observation. This rearrangement joins TRBV29-1 to TRBJ1-1; no firm D call. V was shortened by 6 bases and J by 5 bases, with 13 bases between the two germline ends. CDR1 and CDR2 from the germline V gene are SQVTM and ANQGSEA. CDR3 length: 12 residues. The CDR3, as DNA: TGCAGCGTGAGGACGGGAGGGACTGAAGCTTTCTTT. Its translation is CSVRTGGTEAFF. Looking up the rest from reference TRBV29-1 and TRBJ1-1 gives the full variable domain: SAVISQKPSRDICQRGTSLTIQCQVDSQVTMMFWYRQQPGQSLTLIATANQGSEATYESGFVIDKFPISRPNLTFSTLTVSNMSPEDSSIYLCSVRTGGTEAFFGQGTRLTVV.

The chain joins TRBV6-6 to TRBJ1-5; 9 bases agree with TRBD1. The CDR3 is 13 residues long. Losses at the gene ends were 7 bases for V and 7 bases for J; bases not matched to a gene: 5. The V gene's germline CDR1 is MNHNY and CDR2 SVGAGI (reference sequence). The CDR3 DNA reads as TGTGCCAGCACAGACAGGGGGACCCAGCCCCAGCATTTT. This codes for CASTDRGTQPQHF.

The chain couples TRBV6-1 to TRBJ2-7; 10 bases fit TRBD2. Trimming took 11 bases from V and 2 from J; bases not matched to a gene: 6. The CDR3 loop spans 13 amino acids. The germline CDR1 and CDR2 sequences are MNHNS and SASEGT. The CDR3 protein is CAHEREGTYEQYF. The CDR3 nucleotides are TGTGCCCATGAGCGGGAGGGAACCTACGAGCAGTACTTC.

The rearrangement links TRBV7-9 to TRBJ1-1; a weak D match, TRBD1 (6 bases). V lost 4 bases to trimming and J lost 1 base, with 19 bases between them. The CDR3 has 17 amino acids. Germline CDR1 SEHNR, CDR2 FQNEAQ (reference sequence). CDR3 region: CASSSKGGQRANTEAFF. The CDR3 DNA follows: TGTGCCAGCAGCTCCAAAGGGGGTCAGAGGGCGAACACTGAAGCTTTCTTT. The complete variable domain, with remaining parts taken from reference TRBV7-9 and TRBJ1-1, reads DTGVSQNPRHKITKRGQNVTFRCDPISEHNRLYWYRQTLGQGPEFLTYFQNEAQLEKSRLLSDRFSAERPKGSFSTLEIQRTEQGDSAMYLCASSSKGGQRANTEAFFGQGTRLTVV.

V gene TRBV28 combines with J gene TRBJ2-1; 8 nucleotides agree with TRBD2. CDR1 is MDHEN, CDR2 SYDVKM, per germline. The CDR3 extends over 15 amino acids. V was clipped by 5 bases and J by 2 bases; unmatched bases: 5. CDR3 sequence reads: CASSRGGSTYNEQFF. CDR3 sequence (DNA): TGTGCCAGCAGTCGCGGGGGGAGTACCTACAATGAGCAGTTCTTC. Full variable domain (remainder filled in from reference TRBV28 and TRBJ2-1): DVKVTQSSRYLVKRTGEKVFLECVQDMDHENMFWYRQDPGLGLRLIYFSYDVKMKEKGDIPEGYSVSREKKERFSLILESASTNQTSMYLCASSRGGSTYNEQFFGPGTRLTVL.

V gene TRBV7-9 combines with J gene TRBJ2-1; maybe TRBD2 (5 bases). The CDR3 is 13 residues long. V was cut by 5 bases and J by 7 bases, with 12 bases left in between. Germline CDR1 SEHNR, CDR2 FQNEAQ (reference sequence). CDR3 bases: TGTGCCAGCAGCCGACTAATTCGGAATGAGCAGTTCTTC. Its translation: CASSRLIRNEQFF.

The V call is TRBV19, the J call TRBJ2-3; 11 nucleotides match TRBD1. The CDR3 consists of 16 residues. V trimming: 3 bases; J trimming: 4 bases; junction bases outside the gene matches: 6. The germline CDR1 and CDR2 sequences are LNHDA and SQIVND (reference sequence). The CDR3 nucleotides are TGTGCCAGTAGTATTTTCGGACAGGGGGCCCCAGATACGCAGTATTTT. Residues: CASSIFGQGAPDTQYF. Full variable domain (rest looked up from reference TRBV19 and TRBJ2-3): DGGITQSPKYLFRKEGQNVTLSCEQNLNHDAMYWYRQDPGQGLRLIYYSQIVNDFQKGDIAEGYSVSREKKESFPLTVTSAQKNPTAFYLCASSIFGQGAPDTQYFGPGTRLTVL.

V is TRBV7-2 and J is TRBJ2-7; 7 bases align to TRBD2. Germline CDR1 and CDR2: SGHTA and FQGNSA. This CDR3 is built from 15 residues. The V gene end was trimmed by 5 bases and the J gene end by 0 bases; junction bases not matched to a gene: 7. Here the CDR3 DNA reads TGTGCCAGCAGCAGGGGTGGCGGGAGCTCCTACGAGCAGTACTTC. Translation: CASSRGGGSSYEQYF.

This clone was seen only once. The V call is TRBV6-6, the J call TRBJ2-7, with D tentatively TRBD1 (5 bases). Germline V gives CDR1 MNHNY, CDR2 SVGAGI (reference sequence). Trimming left V 2 bases short and J 1 base short, with 12 bases between. The CDR3 covers 15 residues. The CDR3 here is CASSYGQGSSYEQYF. As DNA, the CDR3 is TGTGCCAGCAGTTACGGGCAGGGAAGTTCCTACGAGCAGTACTTC.

V is TRBV28 and J is TRBJ2-5; 11 nucleotides line up with TRBD2. Looked up from germline, CDR1 is MDHEN and CDR2 is SYDVKM. Trimming cost V 6 bases and J 4 bases; bases outside gene matches: 4. CDR3 length equals 14 residues. The CDR3 loop reads CASSLGLAGETQYF. CDR3 bases: TGTGCCAGCAGCCTCGGACTAGCGGGAGAGACCCAGTACTTC. The full variable domain, rest sourced from reference TRBV28 and TRBJ2-5, is DVKVTQSSRYLVKRTGEKVFLECVQDMDHENMFWYRQDPGLGLRLIYFSYDVKMKEKGDIPEGYSVSREKKERFSLILESASTNQTSMYLCASSLGLAGETQYFGPGTRLLVL.

In the case of this clone: At one boundary the junction diverges from the germline segment, which might be a read error. J is TRBJ2-7 and V is TRBV5-6; unclear D gene. In germline, CDR1 is SGHDT, CDR2 YYEEEE. The CDR3 length is 13 residues. Written as DNA, the CDR3 is TGTGCCAGCACCTTGACACCCACCTACGAGCAGTACTTC. Its translation: CASTLTPTYEQYF.

In this sample, this clone turned up once. The CDR3, as DNA: TGTGCCAGCAGTTTTAGACAGGAGTACTACGAGCAGTACTTC. Translating it yields CASSFRQEYYEQYF. This chain links TRBV28 with TRBJ2-7, with D possibly being TRBD1 (6 bases). V dropped 3 bases and J dropped 3 bases, with 12 bases sitting between them. This CDR3 is 14 amino acids long. Germline-derived CDR1 and CDR2 are MDHEN and SYDVKM.

The chain has TRBV14 and TRBJ2-7; D perhaps matches TRBD1 (5 bases). Between the trimmed V and J ends, which lost 5 bases and 3 bases, there was a span of 11 bases. CDR3 length: 13 amino acids. Germline values: CDR1 SGHDN, CDR2 FVKESK. The CDR3 DNA follows: TGTGCCAGCAGCGTAACAAGGGGCTACGAGCAGTACTTC. Translation: CASSVTRGYEQYF.

The V and J genes are TRBV7-9 and TRBJ1-6; tentative D call: TRBD1 (5 bases). CDR3 length: 12 residues. V lost 5 bases and J 19 bases, leaving 18 bases between the germline ends. CDR1 SEHNR and CDR2 FQNEAQ come from the germline V gene (reference sequence). The CDR3 DNA sequence: TGTGCCAGCAGCCATACGACAAGGGGTCTTCACTTT. This codes for CASSHTTRGLHF.

The CDR3 DNA reads TGTGCCAGCAGCCAGGATCTGGACAGGGGGAGTTATGGCTACACCTTC. Its protein product is CASSQDLDRGSYGYTF. The chain combines TRBV4-2 with TRBJ1-2; 10 bases are a match to TRBD1. Trimming removed 3 bases from V and 5 bases from J; junction bases left unmatched: 9. CDR1 LGHNA and CDR2 YNFKEQ come from the germline V gene. CDR3 length: 16 amino acids.

This rearrangement joins TRBV10-3 to TRBJ1-4, with D perhaps matching TRBD1 (6 bases). The CDR3 is 14 amino acids. The V end lost 6 bases, the J end lost 7 bases, and 15 bases lay between the germline ends. Looked up from germline, CDR1 is ENHRY and CDR2 is SYGVKD. The CDR3 region has the DNA TGTGCCATCAGCCGGGACATTCGGAGTGAAAAACTGTTTTTT. It is translated as CAISRDIRSEKLFF.

CDR3 amino acids: CASSYFGGTKNSPLHF. In nucleotides, the CDR3 is TGTGCCAGCAGTTACTTCGGGGGAACTAAAAATTCACCCCTCCACTTT. The chain joins TRBV6-5 to TRBJ1-6; a possible D gene is TRBD1 (5 bases). Germline V gene data show CDR1 as MNHEY and CDR2 as SVGAGI. The CDR3 contains 16 residues. The V gene lost 1 base and the J gene lost 7 bases, with 14 bases spanning the gap.